This T cell receptor beta chain was identified in a study of T cell responses to AZD1222 COVID-19 vaccine. The CDR3 totals 16 residues. The V end lost 6 bases, the J end lost 0 bases, and 12 bases lay between the germline ends. Germline V lookup: CDR1 MDHEN, CDR2 SYDVKM. Both about-4-week and about-12-week second-dose recipients were combined. The repertoire was sequenced with immunoSEQ multiplex PCR; TCRdb's copy has only in-frame clones and lacks some. The sample has tens of thousands of clones; approximately 85% are singletons. The sequence derives from an adult who received the AZD1222 COVID-19 vaccine. The input for sequencing was peripheral blood, taken 28 days after the second AZD1222 dose. The rearrangement uses TRBV28 and TRBJ1-6; D is unresolved. The CDR3 DNA reads TGTGCCAGCAGCCCCCCGCGCGGCTCCTATAATTCACCCCTCCACTTT. Translated: CASSPPRGSYNSPLHF.